This T cell receptor beta chain was sequenced for a study of regulatory dendritic cells for organ transplantation. Produced via immunoSEQ multiplex PCR; TCRdb's table is partial and in-frame only. The data contain approximately 18,000 clones, around 80% of them singletons. Remarks on this clone: The antigen remains undetermined.

Sorted T cells were CFSE-labeled and cultured approximately five days with allogeneic regulatory or mature dendritic cells at 1:10. Germline V lookup: CDR1 LNHDA, CDR2 SQIVND (reference sequence). Trimming at V came to 7 bases and at J to 1 base, leaving 10 bases not matched to a gene. This CDR3 contains 18 residues. Material: memory CD4+ T cells from blood cultured with regulatory dendritic cells. Subset described: CD45RO+ memory T cells. The TCR was taken from a human donor in good health. The chain is built from TRBV19 and TRBJ2-2; 12 bases agree with TRBD2. CDR3 amino acids: CASKKTSGRPGNTGELFF. DNA of the CDR3: TGTGCCAGTAAAAAAACTAGCGGGAGGCCAGGGAACACCGGGGAGCTGTTTTTT.